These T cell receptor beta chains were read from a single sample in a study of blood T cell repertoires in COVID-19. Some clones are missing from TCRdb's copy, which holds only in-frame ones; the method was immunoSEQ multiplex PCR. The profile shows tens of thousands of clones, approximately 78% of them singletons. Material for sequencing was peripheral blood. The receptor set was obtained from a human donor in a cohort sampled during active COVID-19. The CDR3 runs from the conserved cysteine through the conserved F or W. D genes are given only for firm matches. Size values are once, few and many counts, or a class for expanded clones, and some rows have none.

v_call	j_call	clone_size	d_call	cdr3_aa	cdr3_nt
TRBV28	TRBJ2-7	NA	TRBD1	CASSLPGTVSYEQYF	TGTGCCAGCAGTTTGCCCGGGACAGTTTCCTACGAGCAGTACTTC
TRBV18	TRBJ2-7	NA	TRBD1	CASSPAGTAVLYEQYF	TGTGCCAGCTCACCTGCAGGGACAGCCGTACTCTACGAGCAGTACTTC
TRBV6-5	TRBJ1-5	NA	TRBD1	CATRRTGGNQPQHF	TGTGCCACCCGAAGGACAGGGGGGAATCAGCCCCAGCATTTT
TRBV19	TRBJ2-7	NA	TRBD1	CASNTYHRGAYEQYF	TGTGCCAGTAACACTTATCACAGGGGGGCCTACGAGCAGTACTTC
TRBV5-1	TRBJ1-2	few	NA	CASSSSQGGFDYTF	TGCGCCAGCAGCTCTTCGCAGGGTGGGTTTGACTACACCTTC
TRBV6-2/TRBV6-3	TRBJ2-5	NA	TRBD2	CASSYSTGTSDRETQYF	TGTGCCAGCAGTTACTCTACGGGGACTAGCGACCGAGAGACCCAGTACTTC
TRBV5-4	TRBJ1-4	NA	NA	CASSSEEGLNEKLFF	TGTGCCAGCAGCTCAGAGGAGGGACTAAATGAAAAACTGTTTTTT
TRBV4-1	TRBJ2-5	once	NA	CASSQDPGNWETQYF	TGCGCCAGCAGCCAAGATCCAGGGAATTGGGAGACCCAGTACTTC
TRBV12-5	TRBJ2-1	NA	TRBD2	CASGLVMGGAYNEQFF	TGTGCTAGTGGTTTGGTAATGGGGGGGGCCTACAATGAGCAGTTCTTC
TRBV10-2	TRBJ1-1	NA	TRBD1	CASGTGDPNTEAFF	TGCGCCAGCGGAACAGGGGACCCGAACACTGAAGCTTTCTTT
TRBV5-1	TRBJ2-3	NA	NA	CASSLDFQVADTQYF	TGCGCCAGCAGCTTGGACTTCCAGGTCGCAGATACGCAGTATTTT
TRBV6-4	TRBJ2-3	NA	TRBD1	CASSVTGGTDTQYF	TGTGCCAGCAGTGTAACAGGGGGCACAGATACGCAGTATTTT
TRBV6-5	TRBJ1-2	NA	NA	CASSAGVYYGYTF	TGTGCCAGCAGCGCAGGGGTCTACTATGGCTACACCTTC
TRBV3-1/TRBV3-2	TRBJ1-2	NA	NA	CASSQGTTNYGYTF	TGTGCCAGCAGCCAAGGGACAACTAACTATGGCTACACCTTC
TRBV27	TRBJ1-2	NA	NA	CASSFGRGWIYGYTF	TGTGCCAGCAGTTTTGGCAGGGGCTGGATCTATGGCTACACCTTC
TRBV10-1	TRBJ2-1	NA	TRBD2	CASSERGTSGYNEQFF	TGCGCCAGCAGTGAGCGGGGGACTAGCGGATACAATGAGCAGTTCTTC
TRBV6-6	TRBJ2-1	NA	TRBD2	CASSYSASGGGEEQFF	TGTGCCAGCAGTTACTCGGCTAGCGGGGGGGGCGAAGAGCAGTTCTTC
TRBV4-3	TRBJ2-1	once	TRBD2	CASSPRPSGASEQFF	TGCGCCAGCAGCCCCAGGCCCAGCGGGGCGAGTGAGCAGTTCTTC
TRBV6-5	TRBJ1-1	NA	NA	CASSYGQSTEAFF	TGTGCCAGCAGTTATGGGCAGAGCACTGAAGCTTTCTTT
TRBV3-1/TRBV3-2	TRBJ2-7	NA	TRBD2	CASSQGGTSGSYEQYF	TGTGCCAGCAGCCAAGGTGGGACTAGCGGTTCCTACGAGCAGTACTTC
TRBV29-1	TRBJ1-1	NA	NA	CSVDRGTEAFF	TGCAGCGTTGACCGAGGGACTGAAGCTTTCTTT
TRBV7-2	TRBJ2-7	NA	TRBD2	CASSSSGGQYEQYF	TGTGCCAGCAGCTCTAGCGGGGGGCAGTACGAGCAGTACTTC
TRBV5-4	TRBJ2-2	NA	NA	CASSGQGGGELFF	TGTGCCAGCAGCGGGCAGGGCGGCGGGGAGCTGTTTTTT
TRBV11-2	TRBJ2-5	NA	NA	CASSPRVQETQYF	TGTGCCAGCAGCCCCAGGGTACAAGAGACCCAGTACTTC
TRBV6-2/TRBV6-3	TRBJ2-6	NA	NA	CASSKGEGANVLTF	TGTGCCAGCAGTAAGGGAGAAGGGGCCAACGTCCTGACTTTC
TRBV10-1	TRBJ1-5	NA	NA	CASSGPGTGRNQPQHF	TGCGCCAGCAGTGGGCCCGGGACCGGGAGGAATCAGCCCCAGCATTTT
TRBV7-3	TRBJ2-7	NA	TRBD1	CASSLGQGRYEQYF	TGTGCCAGCAGCTTAGGACAGGGAAGGTACGAGCAGTACTTC
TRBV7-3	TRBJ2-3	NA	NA	CASSLDLVGTDTQYF	TGTGCCAGCAGCTTAGATTTAGTGGGCACAGATACGCAGTATTTT
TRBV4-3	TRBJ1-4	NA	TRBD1	CASSHGRGPTNEKLFF	TGCGCCAGCAGCCACGGGAGGGGGCCAACTAATGAAAAACTGTTTTTT
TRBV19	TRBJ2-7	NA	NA	CASSMTIELEQYF	TGTGCCAGTAGTATGACTATAGAGCTCGAGCAGTACTTC
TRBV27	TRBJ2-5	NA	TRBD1	CASSLAPGQGQETQYF	TGTGCCAGCAGTTTAGCCCCGGGACAGGGGCAAGAGACCCAGTACTTC
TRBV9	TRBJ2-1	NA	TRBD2	CASSVTGGASSYNEQFF	TGTGCCAGCAGCGTAACGGGGGGAGCAAGCTCCTACAATGAGCAGTTCTTC
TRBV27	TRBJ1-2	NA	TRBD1	CASSFFRTGGLDGYTF	TGTGCCAGCAGTTTTTTCAGGACAGGGGGCCTGGATGGCTACACCTTC
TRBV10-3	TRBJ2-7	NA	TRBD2	CAIKVTSGTYEQYF	TGTGCCATCAAAGTCACTAGCGGGACCTACGAGCAGTACTTC
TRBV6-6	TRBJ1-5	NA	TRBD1	CASSPLDRGGQPQHF	TGTGCCAGCAGTCCTCTGGACAGGGGAGGTCAGCCCCAGCATTTT
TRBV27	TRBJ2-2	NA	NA	CASSSLGGRTGELFF	TGTGCCAGCAGTTCCCTCGGGGGGCGGACCGGGGAGCTGTTTTTT
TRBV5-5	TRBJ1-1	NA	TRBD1	CASSSTTGTRTEAFF	TGTGCCAGCAGCTCAACGACAGGGACGAGAACTGAAGCTTTCTTT
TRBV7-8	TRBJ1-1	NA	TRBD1	CASSSLAGGNTEAFF	TGTGCCAGCAGCTCACTGGCAGGGGGGAACACTGAAGCTTTCTTT
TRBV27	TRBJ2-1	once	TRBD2	CASSSRPTSGGGNEQFF	TGTGCCAGCAGTTCGCGACCTACTAGCGGGGGAGGGAATGAGCAGTTCTTC
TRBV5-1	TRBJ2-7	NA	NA	CASSPTGGSYEQYF	TGCGCCAGCAGCCCCACCGGGGGCTCCTACGAGCAGTACTTC
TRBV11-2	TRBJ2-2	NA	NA	CASSTLTGELFF	TGTGCCAGCAGCACACTAACCGGGGAGCTGTTTTTT